This TCR beta chain derives from a study of vaccination and CD4 T cells after COVID-19. A remark on this clonotype: Its matching antigen is unknown.

Treatment indicated: approximately 9-day PBMC culture with coronavirus spike peptide pools or control peptides (ViraFEST assay). CD4+ T cells that had been cultured provided DNA sequenced with the Oncomine TCR Beta short-read assay. CD4+ T cells were cultured, and genomic DNA was extracted from them. One entry per CDR3 protein results from TCRdb running MiXCR on the PCR reads. The data hold about 21,000 distinct CDR3 sequences, with approximately 67% observed a single time. Germline V CDR1 and CDR2: MNHEY, SMNVEV (reference sequence). V dropped 4 bases and J dropped 5; count of bases not matched to a gene: 10. The CDR3 runs to 15 residues.

The clonotype comes from a human donor who had recovered from COVID-19. V usage is TRBV27 and J usage is TRBJ1-2; 7 bases match TRBD1. The sample taken for sequencing was CD4+ T cells from blood, cultured in vitro. The CDR3 region is CASSSMTGMGYGYTF. For the CDR3, the DNA is TGTGCCAGCAGTTCCATGACAGGGATGGGGTATGGCTACACCTTC.